One and the same sample provided the 27 T cell receptor beta chains below, sequenced in a study of T cell responses to AZD1222 COVID-19 vaccine. TCRdb's table, derived via immunoSEQ multiplex PCR, lists solely in-frame clones and lacks some. This table has some 200,000 clones, about nine tenths appearing once. The material was peripheral blood, obtained 28 days after the second AZD1222 dose. The receptors come from an adult who received the AZD1222 COVID-19 vaccine.

The V and J genes are TRBV10-3 and TRBJ1-1; 7 bases line up with TRBD1. CDR3 size: 16 residues. CDR1 is ENHRY, CDR2 SYGVKD, per germline. V shed 5 bases and J 1 base; nucleotides not matched to a gene: 10. In nucleotides, the CDR3 is TGTGCCATCAGTAAATCAGGGGGAGTAACGAACACTGAAGCTTTCTTT. Translating it yields CAISKSGGVTNTEAFF.

The chain employs TRBV21-1 and TRBJ1-5; the table's D call of TRBD1 was not tested on the DNA. TRBV21-1 is a pseudogene segment. The CDR3 spans 17 residues. Here the CDR3 reads CASSNRTGHYSNQPQHF. The CDR3 DNA follows: TGTGCCAGCAGCAATCGTACGGGACACTATAGCAATCAGCCCCAGCATTTT.

The chain is built from TRBV19 and TRBJ2-3, with 7 bases identical to TRBD1. CDR3 length equals 18 residues. CDR1 is LNHDA, CDR2 SQIVND, per germline (reference sequence). The V and J ends lost 4 bases and 1 base, in that order; junction bases with no gene match: 14. The CDR3 reads CASSRGQLTGRRTDTQYF. CDR3 sequence (DNA): TGTGCCAGTAGTAGGGGACAGCTAACGGGGCGTCGCACAGATACGCAGTATTTT.

This chain links TRBV5-1 with TRBJ2-1; 8 positions match TRBD2. Germline values: CDR1 SGHRS, CDR2 YFSETQ. The V gene end was trimmed by 3 bases and the J gene end by 3 bases; junction bases not matched to a gene: 5. There are 15 residues in the CDR3. CDR3 in DNA: TGCGCCAGCAGCTCACGGGAGGGCCTCTACAATGAGCAGTTCTTC. It translates to CASSSREGLYNEQFF.

The chain uses TRBV15 and TRBJ1-4; D ambiguous. V lost 7 bases, J lost 6 bases, and 15 bases lay in between. The germline V gene has CDR1 LNHNV and CDR2 YYDKDF (reference sequence). This CDR3 contains 14 residues. CDR3 DNA sequence: TGTGCCACCAACCGGCCGGCCCGGGATGAAAAACTGTTTTTT. This sequence encodes CATNRPARDEKLFF.

This chain uses TRBV18 with TRBJ2-1; 11 bases are a match to TRBD2. V lost 5 bases, J lost 9 bases, and 3 bases stayed unmatched. There are 13 residues in the CDR3. Germline-derived CDR1 and CDR2 are KGHSH and LQKENI. The CDR3 DNA follows: TGTGCCAGCTCATCGCTAGCGGGAGGTGAGCAGTTCTTC. Its translation: CASSSLAGGEQFF.

This rearrangement joins TRBV9 to TRBJ2-3; 12 bases agree with TRBD2. The V gene's germline CDR1 is SGDLS and CDR2 YYNGEE. This CDR3 is 16 amino acids long. V lost 3 bases and J lost 2; bases outside the gene matches: 4. CDR3 coding DNA: TGTGCCAGCAGCGGCGGACTAGCGGGGAACACAGATACGCAGTATTTT. This gives the protein CASSGGLAGNTDTQYF.

The chain joins TRBV11-2 to TRBJ2-3, with unresolved D. This CDR3 contains 14 residues. Germline assignment: CDR1 SGHAT and CDR2 FQNNGV. V lost 3 bases and J lost 2, with 9 bases in between. DNA for the CDR3: TGTGCCAGCAGCTTGAGCAGAAACACAGATACGCAGTATTTT. This encodes CASSLSRNTDTQYF.

The genes are TRBV30 and TRBJ2-1; D is uncertain. CDR3 size: 13 residues. Germline CDR1 is GTSNPN and CDR2 is SVGIG (reference sequence). Trimming removed 2 bases at V and 3 bases at J, with 8 bases between. The CDR3 coding sequence is TGTGCCTGGAGTTTTCCGGGCTACAATGAGCAGTTCTTC. Amino acids: CAWSFPGYNEQFF.

This clone has just one count. The chain combines TRBV6-5 with TRBJ1-1; 9 bases map to TRBD1. Trimming at V came to 6 bases and at J to 4 bases, leaving 6 bases not matched to a gene. CDR3 length equals 14 residues. CDR1 MNHEY and CDR2 SVGAGI come from the germline V gene. The CDR3 loop is CASSDRGFATEAFF. The CDR3 nucleotides are TGTGCCAGCAGCGACAGGGGGTTCGCCACTGAAGCTTTCTTT.

The chain employs TRBV3-1 (or the pseudogene TRBV3-2) and TRBJ2-7; a possible D gene is TRBD1 (6 bases). V was clipped by 0 bases and J by 8 bases, with 17 bases between them. Germline lookup yields CDR1 LGHDT and CDR2 YNNKEL (reference sequence). CDR3 length: 15 amino acids. Here the CDR3 DNA reads TGTGCCAGCAGCCAAGATCTTAGGACAGCCCCTAAGCAGTACTTC. Protein sequence: CASSQDLRTAPKQYF.

The chain carries TRBV11-2 and TRBJ2-1; 7 nucleotides agree with TRBD2. Trimming removed 1 base from V and 3 bases from J; junction bases left unmatched: 3. The V gene's germline CDR1 is SGHAT and CDR2 FQNNGV. The CDR3 is 15 residues long. CDR3 sequence: CASSLVQRGYNEQFF. As DNA, the CDR3 is TGTGCCAGCAGCTTAGTCCAGCGGGGCTACAATGAGCAGTTCTTC.

The chain employs TRBV7-2 and TRBJ2-1; maybe TRBD2 (5 bases). Germline CDR1 SGHTA, CDR2 FQGNSA. Between the trimmed V and J ends, which lost 7 bases and 2 bases, there was a span of 18 bases. CDR3 length equals 16 residues. The CDR3 DNA sequence: TGTGCCAGCACTACCCGGGGTGGCTCGACCTACAATGAGCAGTTCTTC. Translated: CASTTRGGSTYNEQFF. Full variable domain (outside the CDR3, taken from reference TRBV7-2 and TRBJ2-1): GAGVSQSPSNKVTEKGKDVELRCDPISGHTALYWYRQSLGQGLEFLIYFQGNSAPDKSGLPSDRFSAERTGGSVSTLTIQRTQQEDSAVYLCASTTRGGSTYNEQFFGPGTRLTVL.

V is TRBV7-2 and J is TRBJ2-7, with D perhaps matching TRBD1 or TRBD2 (6 bases each). Germline values: CDR1 SGHTA, CDR2 FQGNSA. V was trimmed by 5 bases and J by 4 bases, leaving 18 bases between them. The CDR3 has 15 amino acids. CDR3 sequence reads: CASSPSGGTTYEQYF. CDR3 nucleotide sequence: TGTGCCAGCAGCCCCTCTGGCGGGACAACGTACGAGCAGTACTTC. Full variable domain (remainder filled in from reference TRBV7-2 and TRBJ2-7): GAGVSQSPSNKVTEKGKDVELRCDPISGHTALYWYRQSLGQGLEFLIYFQGNSAPDKSGLPSDRFSAERTGGSVSTLTIQRTQQEDSAVYLCASSPSGGTTYEQYFGPGTRLTVT.

The rearrangement uses TRBV7-8 and TRBJ2-7, with a tentative D call TRBD1 (6 bases). Trimming took off 0 bases at V and 2 bases at J, with 14 bases between the two ends. Germline V CDR1 and CDR2: SGHVS, FQNEAQ. The CDR3 is 16 amino acids. The CDR3 bases are TGTGCCAGCAGCTTAGCGGGGGCCTCTGTCCCCTACGAGCAGTACTTC. As protein: CASSLAGASVPYEQYF.

The rearrangement links TRBV9 to TRBJ1-2; 10 bases agree with TRBD1. The CDR3 loop spans 15 amino acids. V gave up 2 bases and J gave up 8 bases; unmatched junction bases: 9. Germline-derived CDR1 and CDR2 are SGDLS and YYNGEE. This chain's CDR3 is CASSVSGTGDEGYTF. The CDR3 nucleotides read TGTGCCAGCAGCGTTTCCGGGACAGGGGATGAAGGCTACACCTTC.

The chain combines TRBV6-5 with TRBJ1-1; D is unclear. The V end lost 5 bases, the J end lost 0 bases, and 7 bases lay between the germline ends. Germline loops: CDR1 MNHEY, CDR2 SVGAGI. This CDR3 has 13 amino acids. The CDR3 region is CASSPDMNTEAFF. Here the CDR3 DNA reads TGTGCCAGCAGTCCCGACATGAACACTGAAGCTTTCTTT.

In DNA, the CDR3 is TGCGCCACCGCCGGGACCGATTCCTACGAGCAGTACTTC. This encodes CATAGTDSYEQYF. The chain employs TRBV10-2 and TRBJ2-7; the D call may be TRBD1 or TRBD2 (5 bases each). The CDR3 runs 13 residues. V dropped 10 bases and J dropped 1 base, with 14 bases sitting between them. CDR1 WSHSY and CDR2 SAAADI come from the germline V gene.

The CDR3 loop reads CAWSRMATEAFF. CDR3 nucleotides: TGTGCCTGGAGTAGGATGGCCACTGAAGCTTTCTTT. This chain joins TRBV30 and TRBJ1-1; no definite D call. The CDR3 is 12 amino acids. Trimming pared 2 bases from V and 4 bases from J, leaving 8 bases between. Germline assignment: CDR1 GTSNPN and CDR2 SVGIG (reference sequence).

The chain combines TRBV5-4 with TRBJ2-3; possibly TRBD2 for D (6 bases). The CDR3 sequence is 14 residues long. CDR1 and CDR2 (germline): SGHNT, YYREEE (reference sequence). Deletions cut 5 bases from V and 3 bases from J, with 13 bases between. The CDR3 spells CASSGGLATDTQYF. The CDR3, as DNA: TGTGCCAGCAGTGGGGGACTCGCAACAGATACGCAGTATTTT.

V gene TRBV25-1 combines with J gene TRBJ2-1, with 9 positions matching TRBD2. With V trimmed by 4 bases and J by 6 bases, 7 bases remained unmatched. The CDR3 consists of 15 residues. Germline V gives CDR1 MGHDK, CDR2 SYGVNS. The CDR3 DNA follows: TGTGCCAGCAGTGCGCTAGCGGGAAGACCCAATGAGCAGTTCTTC. Amino acids: CASSALAGRPNEQFF.

The V gene is TRBV5-1, the J gene TRBJ2-3; 11 bases are a match to TRBD2. Per the germline V gene, CDR1 is SGHRS and CDR2 is YFSETQ. Germline trimming cut 0 bases from V and 5 bases from J; bases unmatched to any gene: 8. The CDR3 totals 17 residues. The CDR3 sequence is CASSLGLAGGPRDTQYF. CDR3 DNA: TGCGCCAGCAGCTTGGGATTAGCGGGAGGGCCTAGAGATACGCAGTATTTT.

The chain has TRBV7-6 and TRBJ1-5; 8 bases fit TRBD1. Trimming removed 4 bases from V and 2 bases from J; junction bases left unmatched: 13. Germline V gives CDR1 SGHVS, CDR2 FNYEAQ. The CDR3 is 18 residues long. The CDR3 nucleotides are TGTGCCAGCAGCTCTCTATCCGGGACAGGAGGGCGCAATCAGCCCCAGCATTTT. Translated: CASSSLSGTGGRNQPQHF.

The chain uses TRBV27 and TRBJ2-7; TRBD2 aligns across 14 bases. The CDR3 is 16 residues long. Trimming took 5 bases from V and 4 from J; bases not matched to a gene: 7. Germline CDR1 is MNHEY and CDR2 is SMNVEV (reference sequence). The CDR3 sequence is CASSNAGTSGRYEQYF. The CDR3 DNA reads TGTGCCAGCAGTAACGCCGGGACTAGCGGGAGATACGAGCAGTACTTC.

The chain has TRBV7-9 and TRBJ1-1, with a possible D match to TRBD1 (6 bases). This CDR3 has 14 amino acids. V lost 5 bases and J 6 bases, leaving 16 bases between the germline ends. Looked up from germline, CDR1 is SEHNR and CDR2 is FQNEAQ (reference sequence). For the CDR3, the DNA is TGTGCCAGCAGCCCACAGGGAGGATTGGCTGAAGCTTTCTTT. Its protein product is CASSPQGGLAEAFF.

This clone has just one count. The rearrangement joins TRBV18 to TRBJ1-5, with D possibly matching TRBD1 (6 bases). The CDR3 contains 13 residues. The germline V and J ends were trimmed by 5 bases and 5 bases, with 10 bases remaining between them. Per germline, CDR1 KGHSH and CDR2 LQKENI. The CDR3 sequence: CASSSQGYQPQHF. The DNA for the CDR3 is TGTGCCAGCTCATCACAGGGTTATCAGCCCCAGCATTTT.

The chain uses TRBV29-1 and TRBJ2-1; 10 bases are shared with TRBD2. With 6 bases clipped from V and 6 bases from J, the junction kept 14 bases outside the gene matches. Germline V gives CDR1 SQVTM, CDR2 ANQGSEA. The CDR3 has 16 residues. Written as DNA, the CDR3 is TGCAGCGTCGAAAACGGGGAAGCGGGAGGGCCCAATGAGCAGTTCTTC. Encoded protein: CSVENGEAGGPNEQFF.